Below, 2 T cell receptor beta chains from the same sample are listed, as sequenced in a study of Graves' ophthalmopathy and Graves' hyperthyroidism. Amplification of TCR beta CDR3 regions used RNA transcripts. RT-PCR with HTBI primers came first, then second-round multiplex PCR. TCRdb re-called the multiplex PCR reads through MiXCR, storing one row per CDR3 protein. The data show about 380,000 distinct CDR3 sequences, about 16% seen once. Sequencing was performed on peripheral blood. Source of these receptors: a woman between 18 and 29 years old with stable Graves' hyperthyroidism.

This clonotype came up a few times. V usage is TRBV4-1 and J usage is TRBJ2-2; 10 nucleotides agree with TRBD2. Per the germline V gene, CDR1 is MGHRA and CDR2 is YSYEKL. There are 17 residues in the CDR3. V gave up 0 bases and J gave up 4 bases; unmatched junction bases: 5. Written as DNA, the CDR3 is TGCGCCAGCAGCCAAGACCCGCTAGCGGGGGTCACCGGGGAGCTGTTTTTT. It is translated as CASSQDPLAGVTGELFF.

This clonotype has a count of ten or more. The CDR3 sequence: CASRPQGAVTKNIQYF. The CDR3 DNA reads TGTGCCAGCAGACCACAGGGGGCGGTGACCAAAAACATTCAGTACTTC. V is TRBV6-5 and J is TRBJ2-4; TRBD1 aligns across 9 bases. Germline V CDR1 and CDR2: MNHEY, SVGAGI. V gave up 6 bases and J gave up 2 bases; unmatched junction bases: 8. The CDR3 sequence is 16 residues long.